Included here is one T cell receptor (beta chain) sequence, with context. Generated by immunoSEQ multiplex PCR, the TCRdb table keeps only in-frame clones and is missing some. The sample has roughly 500,000 clones, more than 95% seen once. These data come from a study of shared clonotypes between healthy human individuals. CDR1 MDHEN and CDR2 SYDVKM come from the germline V gene. Trimming took off 6 bases at V and 4 bases at J, with 13 bases between the two ends. The CDR3 is 14 amino acids. The donor population consisted of healthy HIV-negative adults with no recent acute infections or vaccinations. The chain employs TRBV28 and TRBJ2-1; tentative D call: TRBD1 (6 bases). The sample comprised naive CD4+ T cells sorted from blood. Subset defined: CD45RA+ positively selected. This receptor was taken from a young woman in good health. CDR3 residues: CASSHPDRYNEQFF. The CDR3 DNA sequence: TGTGCCAGCAGCCACCCAGACAGGTACAATGAGCAGTTCTTC.